A single sample gave rise to the 3 T cell receptor beta chains below, sequenced in a study of cytotoxic CD8 clonotypes in ibrutinib-treated CLL. Only in-frame clones appear in the TCRdb table, and some are missing; sequencing was by immunoSEQ multiplex PCR. The sample includes 130,000 or so clones, 70% to 90% seen only once; the top ten take roughly 2%. The input for sequencing was PBMCs, taken after 24 months of ibrutinib treatment. The receptors derive from a human donor with chronic lymphocytic leukemia.

The CDR3: CASNLIGDGYEQYF. CDR3 DNA sequence: TGTGCCAGCAACCTAATCGGGGACGGGTACGAGCAGTACTTC. The chain has TRBV28 and TRBJ2-7, with D perhaps assigned TRBD1 or TRBD2 (5 bases each). The CDR3 is 14 amino acids. CDR1 and CDR2 (germline): MDHEN, SYDVKM. Trimming took 7 bases from V and 4 from J, leaving 17 bases between them.

This clone has ten or more counts. The V call is TRBV4-2, the J call TRBJ1-6, with D unresolved. The CDR3 sequence is 15 residues long. The V end was cut by 1 base, the J end by 10 bases, with 14 bases between. CDR1 and CDR2 from the germline V gene are LGHNA and YNFKEQ. CDR3 sequence: CASSQAEGSGSPLHF. CDR3 bases: TGTGCCAGCAGCCAAGCAGAGGGTTCGGGCTCACCCCTCCACTTT.

The chain combines TRBV19 with TRBJ2-7; TRBD1 agrees at 8 bases. V gave up 5 bases and J gave up 2 bases; unmatched junction bases: 5. The germline V gene has CDR1 LNHDA and CDR2 SQIVND (reference sequence). This CDR3 is 14 amino acids long. The CDR3 nucleotides read TGTGCCAGTAGTTCCTGGACAGGGACCTACGAGCAGTACTTC. It yields the protein CASSSWTGTYEQYF.